This T cell receptor (beta chain) was captured by sequencing in a study of T cell repertoires in cytomegalovirus infection. As for the study in general: Recently identified HLA-C-restricted CMV epitopes were among the peptides used.

CDR3 length equals 18 residues. V shed 3 bases and J 0 bases; nucleotides not matched to a gene: 8. The germline V gene has CDR1 SGDLS and CDR2 YYNGEE. This clonotype was seen a single time. Its antigen is undetermined. Each CDR3 protein is one row after TCRdb ran MiXCR on the reads. This sample yields 650,000 to 900,000 distinct CDR3 sequences, of which around 29% are seen a single time; around 13% belongs to the top ten. The sequencing here drew on cultured CD8+ T cells from PBMCs, taken from culture after CMV antigen stimulation. The origin of this receptor is a human donor in good health (CMV status not recorded). Some clones in this sample may be carry-over from other donors' samples. The J gene is TRBJ2-2, the V gene TRBV9; TRBD2 aligns across 10 bases. The CDR3 sequence: CASSDSGGRRPNTGELFF. The CDR3 DNA follows: TGTGCCAGCAGCGATAGCGGGGGGCGACGACCGAACACCGGGGAGCTGTTTTTT.